Listed below are T cell receptor beta chains from one sample, sequenced in a study of CD8 T cells in ankylosing spondylitis. From the 5' RACE reads, TCRdb called clonotypes with MiXCR, one entry per CDR3 protein. Among some 130,000 distinct CDR3 sequences listed, 7.3% were seen once. Source material: blood, either unsorted or a sorted T cell fraction (not recorded which). The receptors derive from a female donor with ankylosing spondylitis or in good health (not recorded which). Each CDR3 is given with its conserved first and last residue. The order of the fields is V gene, clone size, CDR3 protein. Clone sizes are given selectively: once, few, many, or a class where the clone is expanded.

V: TRBV11-3
size: NA
CDR3: CASSSGGNSPLHF

V: TRBV4-1
size: NA
CDR3: CASSQGETGVRNEKLFF

V: TRBV25-1
size: many
CDR3: CASSEGGWDSPLHF

V: TRBV19
size: few
CDR3: CASSRGQGTYEQYF

V: TRBV6-2/TRBV6-3
size: many
CDR3: CASTEVRRDGEKLFF

V: TRBV5-1
size: many
CDR3: CASSFDEGEQFF

V: TRBV15
size: many
CDR3: CATSRERNRANTEAFF

V: TRBV9
size: many
CDR3: CASSAVSGGGKQFF

V: TRBV5-1
size: many
CDR3: CASSFKPPGLGYEQYF

V: TRBV7-2
size: many
CDR3: CASSLYGGGIPYEQYF

V: TRBV24-1
size: many
CDR3: CATRQGRDEQFF

V: TRBV20-1
size: many
CDR3: CSARDANTGELFF

V: TRBV6-1
size: many
CDR3: CASSTTGTRSYEQYF

V: TRBV5-5
size: many
CDR3: CASSLWGAQGDTQYF

V: TRBV11-2
size: many
CDR3: CASSLGRGQAYEQYF

V: TRBV5-4
size: many
CDR3: CASSVGDQPQHF